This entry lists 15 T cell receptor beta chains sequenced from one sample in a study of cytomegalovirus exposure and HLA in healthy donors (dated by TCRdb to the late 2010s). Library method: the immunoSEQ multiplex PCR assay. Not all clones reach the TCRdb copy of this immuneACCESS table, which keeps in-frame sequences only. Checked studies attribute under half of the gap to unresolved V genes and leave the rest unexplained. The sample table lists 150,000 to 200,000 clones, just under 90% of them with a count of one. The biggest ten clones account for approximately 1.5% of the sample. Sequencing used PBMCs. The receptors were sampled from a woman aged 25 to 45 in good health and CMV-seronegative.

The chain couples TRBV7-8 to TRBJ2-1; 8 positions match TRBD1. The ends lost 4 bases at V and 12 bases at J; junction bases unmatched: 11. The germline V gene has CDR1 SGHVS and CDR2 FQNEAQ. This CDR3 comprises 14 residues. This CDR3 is CASSYGTGGTWQFF. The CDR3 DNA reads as TGTGCCAGCAGCTACGGGACAGGAGGGACCTGGCAGTTCTTC.

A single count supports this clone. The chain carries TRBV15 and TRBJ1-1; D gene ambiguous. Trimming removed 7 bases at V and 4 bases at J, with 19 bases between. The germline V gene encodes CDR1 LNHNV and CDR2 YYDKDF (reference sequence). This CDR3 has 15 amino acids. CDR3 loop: CATNRPDQRSTEAFF. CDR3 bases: TGTGCCACCAACCGTCCCGACCAAAGGAGCACTGAAGCTTTCTTT.

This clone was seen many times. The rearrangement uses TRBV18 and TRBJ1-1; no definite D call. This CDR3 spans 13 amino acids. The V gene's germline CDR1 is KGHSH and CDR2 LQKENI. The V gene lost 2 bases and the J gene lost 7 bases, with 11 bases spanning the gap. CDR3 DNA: TGTGCCAGCTCACCATCCCGGAGGAGTGAAGCTTTCTTT. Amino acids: CASSPSRRSEAFF.

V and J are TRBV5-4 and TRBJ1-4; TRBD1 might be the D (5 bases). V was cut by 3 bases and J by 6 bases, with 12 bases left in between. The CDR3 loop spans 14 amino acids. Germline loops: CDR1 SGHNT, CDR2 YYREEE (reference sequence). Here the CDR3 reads CASSSQAVDEKLFF. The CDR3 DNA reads TGTGCCAGCAGCTCACAGGCGGTTGATGAAAAACTGTTTTTT. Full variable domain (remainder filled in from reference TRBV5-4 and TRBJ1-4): ETGVTQSPTHLIKTRGQQVTLRCSSQSGHNTVSWYQQALGQGPQFIFQYYREEENGRGNFPPRFSGLQFPNYSSELNVNALELDDSALYLCASSSQAVDEKLFFGSGTQLSVL.

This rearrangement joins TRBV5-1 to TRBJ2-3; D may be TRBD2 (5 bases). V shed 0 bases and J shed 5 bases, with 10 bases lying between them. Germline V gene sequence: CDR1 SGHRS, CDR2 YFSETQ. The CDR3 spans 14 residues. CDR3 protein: CASSLDWAGDTQYF. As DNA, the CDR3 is TGCGCCAGCAGCTTGGACTGGGCGGGAGATACGCAGTATTTT.

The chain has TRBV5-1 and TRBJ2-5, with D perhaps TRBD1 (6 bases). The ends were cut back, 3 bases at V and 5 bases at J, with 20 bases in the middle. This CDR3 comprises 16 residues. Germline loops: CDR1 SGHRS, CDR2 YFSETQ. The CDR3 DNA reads TGCGCCAGCAGCTCTGGCACGATAGGGGGTACGGAGACCCAGTACTTC. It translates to CASSSGTIGGTETQYF.

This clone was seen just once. The CDR3 nucleotides are TGTGCCAGCAGGGAGGGGTTCCGCGAGCAGTACTTC. The encoded protein is CASREGFREQYF. V is TRBV7-2 and J is TRBJ2-7; the D gene is possibly TRBD2 (6 bases). Germline values: CDR1 SGHTA, CDR2 FQGNSA. V gave up 6 bases and J gave up 6 bases, with 12 bases separating them. The CDR3 has 12 residues.

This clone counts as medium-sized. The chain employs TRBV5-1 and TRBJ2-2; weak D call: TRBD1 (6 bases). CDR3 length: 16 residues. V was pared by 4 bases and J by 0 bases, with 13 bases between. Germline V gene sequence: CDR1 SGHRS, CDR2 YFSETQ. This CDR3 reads CASSTTGRTNTGELFF. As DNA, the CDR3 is TGCGCCAGCAGCACCACAGGGCGCACGAACACCGGGGAGCTGTTTTTT.

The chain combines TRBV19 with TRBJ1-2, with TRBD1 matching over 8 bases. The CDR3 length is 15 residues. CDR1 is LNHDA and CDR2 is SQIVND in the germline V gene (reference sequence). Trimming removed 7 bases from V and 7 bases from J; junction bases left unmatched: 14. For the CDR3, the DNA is TGTGCCAGTACCCCCACGTCCAGGGGGCTAGGTGGCTACACCTTC. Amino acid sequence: CASTPTSRGLGGYTF.

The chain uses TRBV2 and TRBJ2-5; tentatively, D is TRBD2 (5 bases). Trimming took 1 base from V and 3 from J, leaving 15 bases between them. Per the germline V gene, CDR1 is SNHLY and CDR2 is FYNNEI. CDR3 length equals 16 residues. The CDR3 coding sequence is TGTGCCAGCAGTGAAGGATGGACCCCGAGGGAAGAGACCCAGTACTTC. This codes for CASSEGWTPREETQYF.

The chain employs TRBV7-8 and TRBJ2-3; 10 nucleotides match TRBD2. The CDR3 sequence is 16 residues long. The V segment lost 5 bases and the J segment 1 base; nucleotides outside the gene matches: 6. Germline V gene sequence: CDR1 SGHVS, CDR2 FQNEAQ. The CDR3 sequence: CASSPLGTSGTDTQYF. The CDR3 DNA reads TGTGCCAGCAGCCCCCTCGGGACTAGCGGCACAGATACGCAGTATTTT. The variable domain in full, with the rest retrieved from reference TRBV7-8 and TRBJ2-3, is GAGVSQSPRYKVAKRGQDVALRCDPISGHVSLFWYQQALGQGPEFLTYFQNEAQLDKSGLPSDRFFAERPEGSVSTLKIQRTQQEDSAVYLCASSPLGTSGTDTQYFGPGTRLTVL.

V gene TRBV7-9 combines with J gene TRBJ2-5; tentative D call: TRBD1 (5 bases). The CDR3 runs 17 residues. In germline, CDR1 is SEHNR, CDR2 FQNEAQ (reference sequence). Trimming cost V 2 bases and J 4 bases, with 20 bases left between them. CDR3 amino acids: CASSLTLGSVQGETQYF. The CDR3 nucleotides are TGTGCCAGCAGCTTAACTCTGGGGTCGGTCCAGGGAGAGACCCAGTACTTC.

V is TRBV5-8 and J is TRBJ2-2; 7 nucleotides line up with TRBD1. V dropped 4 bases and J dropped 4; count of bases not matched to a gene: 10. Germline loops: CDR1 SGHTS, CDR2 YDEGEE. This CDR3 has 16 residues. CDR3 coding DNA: TGTGCCAGCAGCATTTCCGGGACAGACTTCACCGGGGAGCTGTTTTTT. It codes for CASSISGTDFTGELFF.

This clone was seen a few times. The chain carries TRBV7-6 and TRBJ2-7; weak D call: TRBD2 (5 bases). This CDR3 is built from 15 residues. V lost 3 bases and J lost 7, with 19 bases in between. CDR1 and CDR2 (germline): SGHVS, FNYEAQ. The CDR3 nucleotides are TGTGCCAGCAGCTTGAACAGCGGACCCTATGAGGAGCAGTACTTC. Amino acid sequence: CASSLNSGPYEEQYF.

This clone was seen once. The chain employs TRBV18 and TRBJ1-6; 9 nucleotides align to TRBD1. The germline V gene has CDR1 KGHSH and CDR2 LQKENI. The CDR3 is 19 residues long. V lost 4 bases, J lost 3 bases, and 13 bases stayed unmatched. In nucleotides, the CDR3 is TGTGCCAGCTCACGGCGTGGCCCTGGGGACAGGGTCTATAATTCACCCCTCCACTTT. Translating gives CASSRRGPGDRVYNSPLHF.